The present entry profiles one TCR beta chain with its context. No cognate antigen has been identified for it. Nothing much larger sits one base from this clone, and base qualities are not available. This sample stems from a study of OX40 agonist ivuxolimab in advanced cancers. At the level of the whole study: Ivuxolimab was an agonistic, fully human IgG2 monoclonal antibody directed against OX40 (CD134), a costimulatory receptor. Intravenous ivuxolimab was administered to patients every 2 weeks at six dose levels: 0.01, 0.1, 0.3, 1.5, 3 and 10 mg/kg. Of the approximately 53 patients in dose escalation, about 20 had hepatocellular carcinoma, about 15 had melanoma, 9 had renal cell carcinoma and 9 had head and neck cancer. In the dose-escalation cohort, around four fifths of patients were male, and the mean age was 60 years with a range of about 23 to 79. Prior anti-PD-1, anti-PD-L1 or anti-CTLA-4 therapy was permitted, and 30% to 50% of dose-escalation patients had received checkpoint inhibitors. Partial responses occurred in three dose-escalation patients, of whom one had hepatocellular carcinoma and two had cutaneous melanoma. The purpose of peripheral TCRbeta sequencing was to test whether ivuxolimab changed TCR sequence diversity and led to clonal T-cell expansion. The monotherapy dose-escalation portion (N of about 47 patients) of the phase I ivuxolimab trial is reported in the paper.

To sequence the TCRbeta CDR3 region, genomic DNA was isolated from the sorted cells. The immunoSEQ Assay was used for sequencing of TCRbeta CDR3 regions. TCRdb retrieved this table from immuneACCESS and kept in-frame rearrangements only. Not all clones are present; in checked studies, unresolved V genes account for under half, and no reason is known for the remainder. This sample gives fewer than 85,000 clones in total; approximately 90% of them show up just once. The ten biggest clones cover roughly 0.7% of the sample. Results the study describes overall, beyond this receptor: After ivuxolimab, expanded clones were on average more numerous among CD8+ T cells than among CD4+ T cells. At doses from 0.1 to 3.0 mg/kg, clonal expansion was seen in both CD4+ and CD8+ blood T cells between baseline and week 6. Low levels of normalized T-cell clonal expansion were also seen in some nonresponding patients. The antigen specificity of the peripheral T cells that underwent clonal expansion was not determined. Partial responders in the 0.1-3.0 mg/kg groups had among the lowest normalized peripheral clonal expansion, especially among CD8+ T cells.

The trial excluded patients who had a history of autoimmune disease or who were on systemic immunosuppression. Peripheral blood for TCR sequencing was collected from all dose cohorts at baseline, on cycle 4 day 1, and on cycle 7 day 1. The samples were taken from a phase I, first-in-human, multicenter, open-label dose-escalation trial of ivuxolimab. Adults with locally advanced or metastatic melanoma, renal cell, hepatocellular, or head and neck squamous cell carcinoma were enrolled in the trial. CD4+ and CD8+ T cells were sorted separately from peripheral blood before TCR sequencing. This specimen was CD4+ or CD8+ T cells sorted from blood, taken in a trial of the OX40 agonist ivuxolimab. The clonotype originates from an adult with an advanced solid tumor such as melanoma, head and neck, liver or kidney cancer.

The bases read TGTGCCAGCAGCTCAGAGGTGGGTAGCGGGAGGATCACAGATACGCAGTATTTT. It is translated as CASSSEVGSGRITDTQYF. The rearranged chain carries TRBV9 and TRBJ2-3, and 10 junctional nucleotides match TRBD2. Trimming takes 4 bases off V and 2 bases off J; junction bases not matched to a gene: 13. The CDR3 contains 18 residues, cysteine and phenylalanine counted. Of all the DNA, just the CDR3 is kept, 54 bases in frame from base 1. The germline V gene provides CDR1 SGDLS and CDR2 YYNGEE. Beyond the CDR3, the reference TRBV9 and TRBJ2-3 genes provide the residues; the full variable domain reads: DSGVTQTPKHLITATGQRVTLRCSPRSGDLSVYWYQQSLDQGLQFLIQYYNGEERAKGNILERFSAQQFPDLHSELNLSSLELGDSALYFCASSSEVGSGRITDTQYFGPGTRLTVL.